The subject of this entry is one T cell receptor beta chain. Its antigen is undetermined. The sample originates from a study of T-cell reconstitution after alpha-beta-depleted transplantation in children. Preparation of the TCRbeta library was carried out with unique molecular identifiers. TCRdb recomputed calls from the PCR reads with MiXCR, one row per CDR3 protein. The sample carries 500,000 to 650,000 distinct CDR3 sequences, 13% recorded once. Overall study findings and caveats: The origin of alpha-beta T cells about two months after transplant was reportedly several hundred expanded graft clones. After one year, T-cell counts and TCRbeta diversity mostly came from new T cells. Elevated TCRbeta diversity at day 60 was traced, in some patients, to surviving recipient T cells and thymic progenitors.

Deletions cut 4 bases from V and 5 bases from J, with 11 bases between. This CDR3 spans 12 amino acids. CDR1 is SQVTM, CDR2 ANQGSEA, per germline. The sequence was obtained from a male patient younger than 18 who had a stem cell transplant for acute myeloid leukemia, so the T cells may come from the graft donor. The specimen comprised PBMCs, mostly from graft donor cells, sampled 360 days after TCRalphabeta/CD19-depleted stem cell transplant. V and J are TRBV29-1 and TRBJ1-1; no reliable D call. CDR3 coding DNA: TGCAGCGTTGTCGGGGAGCAGACTGAAGCTTTCTTT. It translates to CSVVGEQTEAFF.